The clone carrying this T cell receptor (beta chain) has only a few counts. These data are taken from a study of cytomegalovirus exposure and HLA in healthy donors. V shed 3 bases and J 4 bases; nucleotides not matched to a gene: 10. From germline, CDR1 is SGHVS and CDR2 FQNEAQ. The CDR3 runs 17 residues. Both 60 Vbeta primers and 13 Jbeta primers went into the PCR. Sequencing used immunoSEQ multiplex PCR; TCRdb keeps in-frame clones, though not all of them. Among 90,000 to 150,000 clones listed, roughly 9% were seen once. Sample: PBMCs. This TCR came from a woman in her thirties or forties in good health and CMV-seropositive. This rearrangement joins TRBV7-8 to TRBJ1-2; TRBD1 aligns across 11 bases. The CDR3 loop reads CASSFTGTGGIGYGYTF. DNA of the CDR3: TGTGCCAGCAGCTTCACCGGGACAGGGGGGATCGGCTATGGCTACACCTTC. The entire variable domain, with the rest obtained from reference TRBV7-8 and TRBJ1-2, is as follows: GAGVSQSPRYKVAKRGQDVALRCDPISGHVSLFWYQQALGQGPEFLTYFQNEAQLDKSGLPSDRFFAERPEGSVSTLKIQRTQQEDSAVYLCASSFTGTGGIGYGYTFGSGTRLTVV.